This T cell receptor (beta chain) emerged from a study of blood T cell repertoires in COVID-19. Overall study context: The United States, Italy and Spain were the sources of the acute and convalescent COVID-19 samples. The cDNA or gDNA used as material had been derived from T cells, B-cell-depleted T cells, or PBMCs.

V lost 0 bases to trimming and J lost 0 bases; unmatched junction nucleotides: 4. Germline V gene lookup returns CDR1 SGHVS and CDR2 FNYEAQ. The CDR3 length is 16 residues. Per the original methods: Researchers report that nucleated cell counts were estimated from reference gene primer amplification. Sequencing used immunoSEQ multiplex PCR; TCRdb keeps in-frame clones, though not all of them. V and J calls and clone size are as listed in that table; D and trimming were resolved from the DNA. Seen here are about 54,000 clones, 83% observed once, and the top ten hold roughly 5.2%. The genes are TRBV7-6 and TRBJ1-2; 7 positions agree with TRBD1. The TCR comes from a human donor in a cohort sampled during active COVID-19. Specimen: peripheral blood. The CDR3 DNA is TGTGCCAGCAGCTTAGCGATCCAGGGGGCTAACTATGGCTACACCTTC. Translated: CASSLAIQGANYGYTF.